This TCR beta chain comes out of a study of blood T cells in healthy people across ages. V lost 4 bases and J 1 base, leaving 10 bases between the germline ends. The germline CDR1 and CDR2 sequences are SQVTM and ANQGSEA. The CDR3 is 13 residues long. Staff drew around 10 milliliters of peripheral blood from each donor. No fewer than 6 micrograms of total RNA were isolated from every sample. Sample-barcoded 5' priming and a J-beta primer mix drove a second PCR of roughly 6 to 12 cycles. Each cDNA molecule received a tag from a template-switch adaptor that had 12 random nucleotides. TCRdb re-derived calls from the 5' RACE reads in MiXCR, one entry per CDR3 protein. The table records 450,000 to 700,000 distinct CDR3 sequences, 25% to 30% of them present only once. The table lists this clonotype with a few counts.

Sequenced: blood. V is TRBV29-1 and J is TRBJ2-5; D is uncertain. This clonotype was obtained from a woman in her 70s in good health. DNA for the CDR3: TGCAGCGTTGCTTTTGGGTTCCAAGAGACCCAGTACTTC. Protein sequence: CSVAFGFQETQYF.